This T cell receptor beta chain was sequenced in a study of cytomegalovirus exposure and HLA in healthy donors. PCR primers comprised 60 Vbeta and 13 Jbeta primers. TCRdb's copy holds only in-frame clones and misses some; the assay was immunoSEQ multiplex PCR. The table records around 140,000 clones, around four fifths of them present only once. To note about this clone: The antigen remains unidentified.

V was clipped by 3 bases and J by 8 bases, with 10 bases between them. The length of the CDR3 is 12 residues. Germline V gives CDR1 MDHEN, CDR2 SYDVKM. Points from the study as a whole: High specificity and sensitivity for cytomegalovirus status were reported for the classifier. The majority of CMV-associated TCR beta chains were reported as apparently HLA-restricted in a later analysis. The authors reported that TCR beta sequences could predict HLA-A and HLA-B alleles. These predictions were accurate for most subjects in the first cohort.

J is TRBJ1-2 and V is TRBV28; D gene ambiguous. This receptor was taken from a woman aged 40 to 50 in good health and CMV-seronegative. The sequenced material came from PBMCs. The CDR3 nucleotides read TGTGCCAGCAGTTTTGGTGTACACGGCTACACCTTC. Amino acid sequence: CASSFGVHGYTF.